The clone carrying this T cell receptor beta chain was detected only a few times. Antigen unknown. These data originate in a study of T-cell memory formation after mild COVID-19. Across the whole study: TCR clusters were largely donor specific. Study results and caveats: Clones that got smaller from day 15 to 85 had even CD4/CD8, while clones growing later tipped toward CD4+. Mainly in CM and EM were contracting CD4+ clones; CD8+ were in EMRA. Some responding clones appeared in pre-infection memory, suggesting cross-reactive memory joined.

Via MiXCR, TCRdb re-called the 5' RACE reads, giving one row per CDR3 protein. This sample has more than 300,000 distinct CDR3 sequences; roughly an eighth occur once, and the top ten carry around 23%. The germline gives CDR1 SQVTM, CDR2 ANQGSEA. The CDR3 has 13 amino acids. Trimming removed 5 bases at V and 0 bases at J, with 8 bases between. The TCR sequence derives from a man aged 18 to 30 who had mild COVID-19 (a few samples of this study predate the infection). Cell type and time point are not known. The chain joins TRBV29-1 to TRBJ1-3; D is uncertain. Sequencing input: PBMCs or a T cell subset sorted from them (not recorded which). CDR3 coding DNA: TGCAGCGTTAGTAAGAGCTCTGGAAACACCATATATTTT. Translated, it gives CSVSKSSGNTIYF.